Sequencing of this T cell receptor (beta chain) was carried out in a study of vaccination and CD4 T cells after COVID-19. At the level of the study: Vaccination of participants consisted of two doses of either BNT162b2 or mRNA-1273 vaccine.

Turning to this clonotype: Its specificity is unknown.

Per germline, CDR1 GTSNPN and CDR2 SVGIG (reference sequence). CDR3 size: 13 residues. Trimming shortened V by 1 base and J by 4 bases, and 8 bases separated the two germline ends. Treatment noted: 10-day PBMC culture with coronavirus spike peptide pools or control peptides (ViraFEST assay). An Oncomine TCR Beta short-read assay was used to sequence the DNA from cultured CD4+ T cells. TCRdb reanalysed the PCR reads using MiXCR and keeps one entry per CDR3 protein. The sample comprises more than 14,000 distinct CDR3 sequences, 48% of which are singletons, and 13% to 15% rests with the top ten. The TCR comes from a human donor who had recovered from COVID-19. Sequencing was performed on CD4+ T cells from blood, cultured in vitro. The rearrangement uses TRBV30 and TRBJ1-5; no clear D gene. This CDR3 is CAWSGIDNQPQHF. The DNA for the CDR3 is TGTGCCTGGAGTGGCATAGATAATCAGCCCCAGCATTTT.